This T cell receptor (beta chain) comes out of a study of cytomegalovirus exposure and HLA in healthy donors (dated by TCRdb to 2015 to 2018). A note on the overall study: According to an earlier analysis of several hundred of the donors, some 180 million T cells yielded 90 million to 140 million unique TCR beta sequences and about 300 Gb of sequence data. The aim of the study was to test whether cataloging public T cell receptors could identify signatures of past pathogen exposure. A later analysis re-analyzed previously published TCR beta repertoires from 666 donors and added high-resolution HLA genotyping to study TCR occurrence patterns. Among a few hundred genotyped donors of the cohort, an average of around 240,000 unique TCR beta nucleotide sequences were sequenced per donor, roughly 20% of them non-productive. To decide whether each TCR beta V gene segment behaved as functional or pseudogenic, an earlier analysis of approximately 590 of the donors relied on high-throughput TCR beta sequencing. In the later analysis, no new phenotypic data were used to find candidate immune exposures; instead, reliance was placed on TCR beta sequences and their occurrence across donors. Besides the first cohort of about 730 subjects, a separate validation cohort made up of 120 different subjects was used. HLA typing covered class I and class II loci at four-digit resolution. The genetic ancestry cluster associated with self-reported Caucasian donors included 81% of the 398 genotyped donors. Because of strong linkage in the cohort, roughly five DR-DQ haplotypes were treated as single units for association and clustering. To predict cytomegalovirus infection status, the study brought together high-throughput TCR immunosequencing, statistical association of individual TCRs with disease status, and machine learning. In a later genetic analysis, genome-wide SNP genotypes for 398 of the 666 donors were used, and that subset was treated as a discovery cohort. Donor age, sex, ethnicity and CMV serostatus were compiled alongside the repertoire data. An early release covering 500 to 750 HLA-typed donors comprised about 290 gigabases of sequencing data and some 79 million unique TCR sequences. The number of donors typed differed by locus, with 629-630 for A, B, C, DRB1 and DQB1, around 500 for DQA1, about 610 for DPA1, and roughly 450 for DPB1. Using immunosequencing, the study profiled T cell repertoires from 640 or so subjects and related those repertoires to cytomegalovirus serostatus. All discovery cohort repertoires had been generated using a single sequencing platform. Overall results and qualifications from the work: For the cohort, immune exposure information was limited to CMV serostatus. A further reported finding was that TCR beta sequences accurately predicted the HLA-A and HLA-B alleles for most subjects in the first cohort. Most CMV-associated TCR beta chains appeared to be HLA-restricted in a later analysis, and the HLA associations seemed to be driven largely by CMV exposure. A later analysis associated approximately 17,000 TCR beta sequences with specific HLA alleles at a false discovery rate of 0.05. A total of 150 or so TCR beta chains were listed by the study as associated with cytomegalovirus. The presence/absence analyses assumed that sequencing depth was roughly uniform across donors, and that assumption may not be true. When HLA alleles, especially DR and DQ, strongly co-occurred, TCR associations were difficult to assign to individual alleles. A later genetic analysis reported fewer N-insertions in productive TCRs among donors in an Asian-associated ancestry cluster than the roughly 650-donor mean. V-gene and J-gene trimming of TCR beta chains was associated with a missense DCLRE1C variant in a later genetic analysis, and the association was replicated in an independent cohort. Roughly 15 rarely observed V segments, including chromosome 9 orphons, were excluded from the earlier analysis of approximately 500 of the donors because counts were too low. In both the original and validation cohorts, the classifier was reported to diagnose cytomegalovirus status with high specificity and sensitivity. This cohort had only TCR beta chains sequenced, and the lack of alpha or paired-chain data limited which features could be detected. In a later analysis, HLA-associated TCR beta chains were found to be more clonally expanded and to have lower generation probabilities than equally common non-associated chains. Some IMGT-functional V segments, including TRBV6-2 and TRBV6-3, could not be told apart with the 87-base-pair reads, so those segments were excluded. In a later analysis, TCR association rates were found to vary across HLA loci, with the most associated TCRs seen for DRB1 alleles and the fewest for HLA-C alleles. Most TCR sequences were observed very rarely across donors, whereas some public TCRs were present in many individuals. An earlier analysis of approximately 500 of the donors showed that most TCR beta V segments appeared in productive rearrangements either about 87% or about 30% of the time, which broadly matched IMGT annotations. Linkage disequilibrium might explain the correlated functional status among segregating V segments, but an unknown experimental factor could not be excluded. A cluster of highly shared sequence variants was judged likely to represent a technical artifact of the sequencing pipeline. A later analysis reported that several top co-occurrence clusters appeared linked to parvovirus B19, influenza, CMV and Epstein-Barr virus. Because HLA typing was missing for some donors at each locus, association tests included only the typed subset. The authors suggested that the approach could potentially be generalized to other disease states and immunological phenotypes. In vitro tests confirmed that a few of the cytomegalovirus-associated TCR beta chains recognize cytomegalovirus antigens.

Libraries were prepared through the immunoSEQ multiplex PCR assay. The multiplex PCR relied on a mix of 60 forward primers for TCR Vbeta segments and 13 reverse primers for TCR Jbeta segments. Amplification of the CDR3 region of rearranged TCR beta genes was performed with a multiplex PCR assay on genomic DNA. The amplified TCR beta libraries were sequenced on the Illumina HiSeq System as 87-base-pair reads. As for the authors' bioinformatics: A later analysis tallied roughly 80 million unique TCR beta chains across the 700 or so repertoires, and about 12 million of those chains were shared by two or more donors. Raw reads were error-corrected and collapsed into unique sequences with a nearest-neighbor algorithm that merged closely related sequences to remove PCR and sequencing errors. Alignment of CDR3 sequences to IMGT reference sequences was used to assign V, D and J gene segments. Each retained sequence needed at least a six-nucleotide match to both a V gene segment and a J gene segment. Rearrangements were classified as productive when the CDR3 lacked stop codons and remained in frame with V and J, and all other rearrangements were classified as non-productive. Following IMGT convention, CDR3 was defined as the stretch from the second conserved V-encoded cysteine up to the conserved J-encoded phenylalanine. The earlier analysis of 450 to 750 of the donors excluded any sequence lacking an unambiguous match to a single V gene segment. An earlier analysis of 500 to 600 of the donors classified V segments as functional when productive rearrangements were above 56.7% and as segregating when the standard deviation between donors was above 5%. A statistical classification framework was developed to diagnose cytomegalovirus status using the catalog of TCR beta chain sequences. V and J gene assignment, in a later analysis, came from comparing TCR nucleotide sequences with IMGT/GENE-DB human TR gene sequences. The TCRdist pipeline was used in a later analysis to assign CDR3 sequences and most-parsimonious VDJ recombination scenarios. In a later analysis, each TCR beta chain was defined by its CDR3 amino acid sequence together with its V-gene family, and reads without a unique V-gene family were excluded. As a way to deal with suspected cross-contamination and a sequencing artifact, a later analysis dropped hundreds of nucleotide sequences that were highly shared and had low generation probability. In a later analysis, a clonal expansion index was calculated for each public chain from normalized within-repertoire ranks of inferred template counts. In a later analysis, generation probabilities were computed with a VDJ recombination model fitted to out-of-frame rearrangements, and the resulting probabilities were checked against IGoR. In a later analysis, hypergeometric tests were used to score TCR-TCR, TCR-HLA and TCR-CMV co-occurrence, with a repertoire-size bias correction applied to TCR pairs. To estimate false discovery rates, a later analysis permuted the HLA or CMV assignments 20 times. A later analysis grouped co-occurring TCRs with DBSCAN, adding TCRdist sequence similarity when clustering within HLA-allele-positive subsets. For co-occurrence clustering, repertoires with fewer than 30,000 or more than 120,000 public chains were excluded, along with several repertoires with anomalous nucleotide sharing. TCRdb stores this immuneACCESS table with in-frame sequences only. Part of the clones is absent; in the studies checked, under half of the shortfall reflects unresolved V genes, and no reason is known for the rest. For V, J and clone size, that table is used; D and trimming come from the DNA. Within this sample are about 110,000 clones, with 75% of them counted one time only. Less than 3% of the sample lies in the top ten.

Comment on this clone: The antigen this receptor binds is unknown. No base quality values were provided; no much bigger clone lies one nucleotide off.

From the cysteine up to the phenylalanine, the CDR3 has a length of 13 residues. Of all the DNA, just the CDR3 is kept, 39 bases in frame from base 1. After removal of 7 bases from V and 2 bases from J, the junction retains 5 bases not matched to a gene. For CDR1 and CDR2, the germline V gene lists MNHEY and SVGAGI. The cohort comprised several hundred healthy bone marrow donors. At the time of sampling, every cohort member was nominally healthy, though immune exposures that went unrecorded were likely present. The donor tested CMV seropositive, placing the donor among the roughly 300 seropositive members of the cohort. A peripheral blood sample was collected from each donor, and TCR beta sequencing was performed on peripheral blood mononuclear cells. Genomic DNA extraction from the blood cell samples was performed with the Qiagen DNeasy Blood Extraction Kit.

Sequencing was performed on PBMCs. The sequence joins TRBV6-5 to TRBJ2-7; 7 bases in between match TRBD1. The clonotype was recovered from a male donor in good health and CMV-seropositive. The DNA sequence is TGTGCCAGCACCCTAGGGACAGCCTACGAGCAGTACTTC. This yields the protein CASTLGTAYEQYF.